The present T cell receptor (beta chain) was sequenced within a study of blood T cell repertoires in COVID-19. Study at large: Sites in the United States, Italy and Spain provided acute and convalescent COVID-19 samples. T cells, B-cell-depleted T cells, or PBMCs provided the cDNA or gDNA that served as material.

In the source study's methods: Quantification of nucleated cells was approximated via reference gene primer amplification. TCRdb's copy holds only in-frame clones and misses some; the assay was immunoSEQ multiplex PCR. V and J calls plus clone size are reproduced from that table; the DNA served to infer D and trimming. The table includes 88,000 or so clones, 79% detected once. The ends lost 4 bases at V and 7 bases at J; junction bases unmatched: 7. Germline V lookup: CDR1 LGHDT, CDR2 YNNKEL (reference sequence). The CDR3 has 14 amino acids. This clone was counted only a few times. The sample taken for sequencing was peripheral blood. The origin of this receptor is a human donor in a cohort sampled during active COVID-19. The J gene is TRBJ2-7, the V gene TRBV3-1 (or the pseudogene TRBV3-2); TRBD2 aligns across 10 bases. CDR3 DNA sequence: TGTGCCAGCAGCCCCGGGCTAGCGGGAGAAGAGCAGTACTTC. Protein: CASSPGLAGEEQYF.